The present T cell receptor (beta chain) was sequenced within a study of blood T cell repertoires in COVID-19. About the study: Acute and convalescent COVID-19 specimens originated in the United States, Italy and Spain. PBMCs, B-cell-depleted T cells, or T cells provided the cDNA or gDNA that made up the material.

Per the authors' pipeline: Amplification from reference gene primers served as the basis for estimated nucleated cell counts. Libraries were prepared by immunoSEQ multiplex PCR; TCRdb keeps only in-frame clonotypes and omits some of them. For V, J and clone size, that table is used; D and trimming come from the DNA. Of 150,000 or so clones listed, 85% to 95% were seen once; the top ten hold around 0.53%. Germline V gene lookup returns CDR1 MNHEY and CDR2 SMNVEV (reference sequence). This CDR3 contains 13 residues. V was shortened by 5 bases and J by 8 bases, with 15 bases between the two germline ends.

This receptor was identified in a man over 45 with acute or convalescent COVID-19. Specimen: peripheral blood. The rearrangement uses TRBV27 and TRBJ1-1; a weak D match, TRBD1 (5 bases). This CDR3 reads CASSLLTASEAFF. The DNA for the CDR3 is TGTGCCAGCAGTCTACTGACAGCATCGGAAGCTTTCTTT.